These T cell receptor beta chains were read from a single sample in a study of OX40 agonist ivuxolimab in advanced cancers. Clones were sequenced by immunoSEQ multiplex PCR, and TCRdb holds only the in-frame ones, with some missing. The table shows 65,000 to 90,000 clones, with 85% occurring only once. The sequences come from CD4+ or CD8+ T cells sorted from blood, collected in a trial of the OX40 agonist ivuxolimab. These receptor sequences come from an adult with an advanced solid tumor such as melanoma, head and neck, liver or kidney cancer. Both conserved end residues are part of each CDR3. Each record gives: D gene, clone size, J gene, CDR3 length, V gene, CDR3 DNA, CDR3 protein. The D gene is left open where the match is weak. Size tells how often a clone was seen (once, few, many) or the class of an expanded clone, and some rows leave it out.

D: -; size: once; J: TRBJ2-5; length: 13; V: TRBV5-5; DNA: TGTGCCAGCAGCGTACAGTTACAAGAGACCCAGTACTTC; CDR3: CASSVQLQETQYF
D: -; size: -; J: TRBJ1-2; length: 13; V: TRBV5-4; DNA: TGTGCCAGCAGCCCGGGCCGTGACTCTGGCTACACCTTC; CDR3: CASSPGRDSGYTF
D: TRBD1; size: -; J: TRBJ2-3; length: 16; V: TRBV27; DNA: TGTGCCAGCAGTCCCCTGGACAGGGGACCCACAGATACGCAGTATTTT; CDR3: CASSPLDRGPTDTQYF
D: -; size: -; J: TRBJ2-1; length: 13; V: TRBV6-4; DNA: TGTGCCAGCAGCTCCCTAGGAGGGACCGAGCAGTTCTTC; CDR3: CASSSLGGTEQFF
D: -; size: -; J: TRBJ2-5; length: 15; V: TRBV27; DNA: TGTGCCAGCAGTTTGCAGGGAGGACCGAGCGGGACCCAGTACTTC; CDR3: CASSLQGGPSGTQYF
D: TRBD1; size: -; J: TRBJ2-2; length: 14; V: TRBV2; DNA: TGTGCCAGCAGTATGGACAGGGGGAGCGGGGAGCTGTTTTTT; CDR3: CASSMDRGSGELFF
D: -; size: -; J: TRBJ2-2; length: 17; V: TRBV21-1; DNA: TGTGCCAGCAGCAAAACTCGGGTCCTGGGTCTCACCGGGGAGCTGTTTTTT; CDR3: CASSKTRVLGLTGELFF
D: -; size: once; J: TRBJ2-1; length: 14; V: TRBV6-6; DNA: TGTGCCAGCAGTTCGGACAAGAGTTACAATGAGCAGTTCTTC; CDR3: CASSSDKSYNEQFF
D: TRBD1; size: -; J: TRBJ1-5; length: 14; V: TRBV6-5; DNA: TGTGCCAGCAGTTCTGGACAGGGTAATCAGCCCCAGCATTTT; CDR3: CASSSGQGNQPQHF
D: TRBD1; size: -; J: TRBJ1-5; length: 15; V: TRBV7-9; DNA: TGTGCCAGCAGCCAGGGGACAGTTAGCAATCAGCCCCAGCATTTT; CDR3: CASSQGTVSNQPQHF
D: TRBD1; size: -; J: TRBJ2-5; length: 16; V: TRBV9; DNA: TGTGCCAGCAGCTTAACCGGGACAGGGGGCCTGGAGACCCAGTACTTC; CDR3: CASSLTGTGGLETQYF
D: TRBD2; size: few; J: TRBJ2-5; length: 15; V: TRBV7-7; DNA: TGTGCCAGCAGCTTAATACATAGCGGGGGTTCCTCCCAGTACTTC; CDR3: CASSLIHSGGSSQYF
D: -; size: -; J: TRBJ2-1; length: 13; V: TRBV18; DNA: TGTGCCAGCTCACCATCTCTTTACAATGAGCAGTTCTTC; CDR3: CASSPSLYNEQFF
D: -; size: -; J: TRBJ1-5; length: 15; V: TRBV29-1; DNA: TGCAGCGTTATGACCCAACAGGGCGTCAATCAGCCCCAGCATTTT; CDR3: CSVMTQQGVNQPQHF
D: TRBD1; size: -; J: TRBJ2-2; length: 13; V: TRBV6-4; DNA: TGTGCCAGCAGTGGACAGGGCGGCGGGGAGCTGTTTTTT; CDR3: CASSGQGGGELFF
D: -; size: -; J: TRBJ2-5; length: 13; V: TRBV6-6; DNA: TGTGCCAGCAGTCCTTGGACTCAAGAGACCCAGTACTTC; CDR3: CASSPWTQETQYF
D: TRBD1; size: -; J: TRBJ2-1; length: 17; V: TRBV11-3; DNA: TGTGCCAGCAGCTTGGGACAGGGGGGTGTCACCTACAATGAGCAGTTCTTC; CDR3: CASSLGQGGVTYNEQFF
D: -; size: -; J: TRBJ1-2; length: 13; V: TRBV6-6; DNA: TGTGCCAGCAAATGGGATTTTCCGGGAGGCTACACCTTC; CDR3: CASKWDFPGGYTF
D: TRBD1; size: -; J: TRBJ2-3; length: 16; V: TRBV5-4; DNA: TGTGCCAGCAGCTTGGACAGGGGGACTAGCACAGATACGCAGTATTTT; CDR3: CASSLDRGTSTDTQYF
D: TRBD1; size: -; J: TRBJ1-6; length: 15; V: TRBV6-5; DNA: TGTGCCAGCAGTCCCGCAGGGGGCGGAGGGTCACCCCTCCACTTT; CDR3: CASSPAGGGGSPLHF
D: TRBD1; size: -; J: TRBJ1-4; length: 13; V: TRBV19; DNA: TGTGCCAGTAAACAGGGGTCGGGTGAAAAACTGTTTTTT; CDR3: CASKQGSGEKLFF
D: -; size: -; J: TRBJ2-5; length: 14; V: TRBV5-6; DNA: TGTGCCAGCAGCTTCGTATTGGGGGGAGAGACCCAGTACTTC; CDR3: CASSFVLGGETQYF
D: TRBD1; size: -; J: TRBJ2-7; length: 14; V: TRBV6-6; DNA: TGTGCCAGCAGGAAAGGACAGGACTCCTACGAGCAGTACTTC; CDR3: CASRKGQDSYEQYF
D: TRBD1; size: -; J: TRBJ2-2; length: 15; V: TRBV5-1; DNA: TGCGCCAGCAGCTTATCAGGACAGGGGGCCGGGGAGCTGTTTTTT; CDR3: CASSLSGQGAGELFF
D: TRBD1; size: -; J: TRBJ1-4; length: 18; V: TRBV15; DNA: TGTGCCACCAGCGGACCGGGACAGGGCCGGCGGGTCGATGAAAAACTGTTTTTT; CDR3: CATSGPGQGRRVDEKLFF
D: -; size: -; J: TRBJ1-6; length: 16; V: TRBV4-1; DNA: TGCGCCAGCAGCCAAGGCCCCGCAGGGAGCGACTCACCCCTCCACTTT; CDR3: CASSQGPAGSDSPLHF
D: -; size: -; J: TRBJ1-3; length: 13; V: TRBV7-7; DNA: TGTGCTAGCAGCTTAGGGCCTGGAAACACCATATATTTT; CDR3: CASSLGPGNTIYF
D: -; size: -; J: TRBJ1-3; length: 14; V: TRBV5-1; DNA: TGCGCCAGCAGCTTGTCGGTCTCCGGAAACACCATATATTTT; CDR3: CASSLSVSGNTIYF
D: -; size: -; J: TRBJ2-3; length: 15; V: TRBV5-4; DNA: TGTGCCAGCAGTCCGCTAGGGTTTAGCACAGATACGCAGTATTTT; CDR3: CASSPLGFSTDTQYF
D: TRBD1; size: -; J: TRBJ2-1; length: 15; V: TRBV14; DNA: TGTGCCAGCAGCCCGTGGACAGGGGTCAACAATGAGCAGTTCTTC; CDR3: CASSPWTGVNNEQFF
D: TRBD1; size: -; J: TRBJ1-3; length: 16; V: TRBV6-7; DNA: TGTGCCAGGCCGCGAACCCAGGGGGCGGGTTTGTACACCATATATTTT; CDR3: CARPRTQGAGLYTIYF
D: -; size: few; J: TRBJ2-3; length: 13; V: TRBV28; DNA: TGTGCCAGCAGTTCCGGGGGCACAGATACGCAGTATTTT; CDR3: CASSSGGTDTQYF
D: -; size: -; J: TRBJ2-3; length: 12; V: TRBV6-1; DNA: TGTGCCAGCAGTCCGGTTGGGGATACGCAGTATTTT; CDR3: CASSPVGDTQYF
D: TRBD1; size: few; J: TRBJ2-1; length: 14; V: TRBV30; DNA: TGTGCCTGGAGTCAAGGACAGGGGAACAATGAGCAGTTCTTC; CDR3: CAWSQGQGNNEQFF
D: -; size: -; J: TRBJ1-1; length: 13; V: TRBV27; DNA: TGTGCCAGCAGTCTCTCCAGGAACACTGAAGCTTTCTTT; CDR3: CASSLSRNTEAFF
D: -; size: once; J: TRBJ2-3; length: 14; V: TRBV5-1; DNA: TGCGCCAGCAGCTTGGCCGGGGACGGGGATACGCAGTATTTT; CDR3: CASSLAGDGDTQYF
D: TRBD2; size: -; J: TRBJ2-5; length: 12; V: TRBV29-1; DNA: TGCAGCGTGCTTAGCGGGGGGGAGACCCAGTACTTC; CDR3: CSVLSGGETQYF
D: -; size: -; J: TRBJ1-1; length: 14; V: TRBV6-4; DNA: TGTGCCAGCAGTGAATGGGGTGGGGACACTGAAGCTTTCTTT; CDR3: CASSEWGGDTEAFF
D: TRBD1; size: -; J: TRBJ1-2; length: 13; V: TRBV19; DNA: TGTGCCAGTAGTATAGGGGACAGGAACGGCTACACCTTC; CDR3: CASSIGDRNGYTF
D: -; size: once; J: TRBJ2-2; length: 15; V: TRBV6-1; DNA: TGTGCCAGCAGTGAGCAGGGCGGCGGCACCGGGGAGCTGTTTTTT; CDR3: CASSEQGGGTGELFF
D: TRBD1; size: -; J: TRBJ2-1; length: 14; V: TRBV18; DNA: TGTGCCAGCTCAGGACAGGGGGCGCGAAATGAGCAGTTCTTC; CDR3: CASSGQGARNEQFF
D: -; size: -; J: TRBJ2-3; length: 15; V: TRBV5-1; DNA: TGCGCCAGCAGTTATGAACTGAGCGGCGCAGATACGCAGTATTTT; CDR3: CASSYELSGADTQYF
D: TRBD2; size: -; J: TRBJ2-5; length: 17; V: TRBV9; DNA: TGTGCCAGCAGCGTACTCGCTAGCGGGGGGCCGGACGAGACCCAGTACTTC; CDR3: CASSVLASGGPDETQYF
D: -; size: -; J: TRBJ1-2; length: 15; V: TRBV7-2; DNA: TGTGCCAGCACAGCCAGCGCCCTCTCTAACTATGGCTACACCTTC; CDR3: CASTASALSNYGYTF
D: -; size: -; J: TRBJ2-3; length: 13; V: TRBV29-1; DNA: TGCAGCGTCTCAAGGGGAGGAGAAGATACGCAGTATTTT; CDR3: CSVSRGGEDTQYF
D: -; size: -; J: TRBJ2-5; length: 15; V: TRBV10-3; DNA: TGTGCCATCAGGGACTCACGCGGCACCCAAGAGACCCAGTACTTC; CDR3: CAIRDSRGTQETQYF
D: TRBD2; size: -; J: TRBJ2-3; length: 16; V: TRBV11-3; DNA: TGTGCCAGCAGCCCGGGACTAGCGGGGGTACGAGATACGCAGTATTTT; CDR3: CASSPGLAGVRDTQYF
D: -; size: few; J: TRBJ2-5; length: 15; V: TRBV4-2; DNA: TGTGCCAGCAGCCCTAGAGGAGGAGGACAAGAGACCCAGTACTTC; CDR3: CASSPRGGGQETQYF
D: -; size: -; J: TRBJ2-1; length: 16; V: TRBV1; DNA: TGCACCGGCGGGACTAGCGGGGGCGGCTCCTACAATGAGCAGTTCTTC; CDR3: CTGGTSGGGSYNEQFF
D: -; size: once; J: TRBJ2-6; length: 15; V: TRBV6-1; DNA: TGTGCCAGCAGTGATAGAGGCTCTGGGGCCAACGTCCTGACTTTC; CDR3: CASSDRGSGANVLTF
D: -; size: -; J: TRBJ1-5; length: 14; V: TRBV5-1; DNA: TGCGCCAGCAGCTTGGAAGGGGGAAATCAGCCCCAGCATTTT; CDR3: CASSLEGGNQPQHF
D: TRBD1; size: -; J: TRBJ2-7; length: 14; V: TRBV29-1; DNA: TGCAGCGTTGAAACGACAGGGCAACCCACCGAGCAGTACTTC; CDR3: CSVETTGQPTEQYF